These 22 T cell receptor beta chains were sequenced from one sample in a study of cytomegalovirus exposure and HLA in healthy donors. The PCR employed 60 Vbeta primers together with 13 Jbeta primers. TCRdb's copy holds only in-frame clones and misses some; the assay was immunoSEQ multiplex PCR. The sample contains about 140,000 clones, approximately 80% of which appear only once. The sequenced sample was PBMCs. The receptors shown here come from a middle-aged woman in good health and CMV-seronegative.

The V gene is TRBV2, the J gene TRBJ1-5; no firm D call. The CDR3 spans 13 residues. V lost 5 bases, J lost 3 bases, and 8 bases lay in between. The germline CDR1 and CDR2 sequences are SNHLY and FYNNEI. The DNA for the CDR3 is TGTGCCAGCAGTCGGGAGATCAATCAGCCCCAGCATTTT. It encodes CASSREINQPQHF.

V is TRBV7-2 and J is TRBJ2-3, with TRBD2 matching over 8 bases. Per the germline V gene, CDR1 is SGHTA and CDR2 is FQGNSA. V shed 1 base, J shed 2 bases, and the junction held 2 bases outside the gene matches. The CDR3 has 15 residues. CDR3 DNA: TGTGCCAGCAGCTTAGGCGGGAGGAACACAGATACGCAGTATTTT. It encodes CASSLGGRNTDTQYF.

CDR3 protein: CASSPGQGLGQPQHF. As DNA, the CDR3 is TGTGCCAGCTCACCGGGACAGGGCCTCGGACAGCCCCAGCATTTT. V is TRBV18 and J is TRBJ1-5, with 9 positions matching TRBD1. The CDR3 runs 15 residues. Losses at the gene ends were 3 bases for V and 7 bases for J; bases not matched to a gene: 7. Germline V CDR1 and CDR2: KGHSH, LQKENI.

V usage is TRBV7-2 and J usage is TRBJ2-7; tentative D call: TRBD2 (5 bases). In germline, CDR1 is SGHTA, CDR2 FQGNSA. Between the trimmed V and J ends, which lost 5 bases and 3 bases, there was a span of 14 bases. The CDR3 has 14 residues. The CDR3 loop is CASSLDQEVYEQYF. The CDR3 DNA reads TGTGCCAGCAGCCTTGACCAGGAGGTCTACGAGCAGTACTTC.

The V call is TRBV7-2, the J call TRBJ2-6; no definite D call. Germline values: CDR1 SGHTA, CDR2 FQGNSA. The V gene lost 1 base and the J gene lost 0 bases, with 10 bases spanning the gap. The CDR3 is made up of 17 amino acids. The CDR3 reads CASSLGSVSSGANVLTF. CDR3 nucleotide sequence: TGTGCCAGCAGCTTAGGTTCGGTCTCCTCTGGGGCCAACGTCCTGACTTTC.

The chain couples TRBV7-3 to TRBJ2-5, with TRBD2 identical over 8 bases. Germline V gives CDR1 SGHTA, CDR2 FQGTGA. The V segment lost 2 bases and the J segment 1 base; nucleotides outside the gene matches: 3. CDR3 length: 15 residues. The CDR3 region is CASSLAGGSQETQYF. The CDR3 nucleotides read TGTGCCAGCAGCTTAGCGGGGGGCTCCCAAGAGACCCAGTACTTC.

This chain links TRBV27 with TRBJ1-2; D might be TRBD1 (6 bases). In germline, CDR1 is MNHEY, CDR2 SMNVEV (reference sequence). This CDR3 has 17 amino acids. With 3 bases removed from V and 1 base from J, the gap between germline ends came to 18 bases. The CDR3 protein is CASSFQSQGRYNYGYTF. The CDR3 DNA reads TGTGCCAGCAGTTTCCAGTCCCAGGGGCGCTATAACTATGGCTACACCTTC.

This rearrangement joins TRBV5-6 to TRBJ2-1, with 12 positions matching TRBD2. Per the germline V gene, CDR1 is SGHDT and CDR2 is YYEEEE. V lost 0 bases, J lost 8 bases, and 9 bases stayed unmatched. This CDR3 has 17 residues. CDR3 DNA sequence: TGTGCCAGCAGCTTGGGGGCCCGGACTAGCGGGATGGATGAGCAGTTCTTC. Protein product: CASSLGARTSGMDEQFF.

The rearrangement joins TRBV11-3 to TRBJ2-3, with D possibly matching TRBD2 (6 bases). Germline V CDR1 and CDR2: SGHNT, YENEEA. The CDR3 consists of 15 residues. The V gene lost 7 bases and the J gene lost 2 bases, with 16 bases spanning the gap. The CDR3 DNA is TGTGCCAGCACAACTAGCACATGGACCACAGATACGCAGTATTTT. It yields the protein CASTTSTWTTDTQYF.

The chain is built from TRBV7-6 and TRBJ2-3; 8 bases fit TRBD2. Germline V gives CDR1 SGHVS, CDR2 FNYEAQ. This CDR3 comprises 15 residues. V lost 4 bases, J lost 6 bases, and 9 bases stayed unmatched. The CDR3 sequence is CASSSSAGVGDTQYF. In nucleotides, the CDR3 is TGTGCCAGCAGCTCTTCAGCGGGGGTCGGGGATACGCAGTATTTT. The entire variable domain, with the rest obtained from reference TRBV7-6 and TRBJ2-3, is as follows: GAGVSQSPRYKVTKRGQDVALRCDPISGHVSLYWYRQALGQGPEFLTYFNYEAQQDKSGLPNDRFSAERPEGSISTLTIQRTEQRDSAMYRCASSSSAGVGDTQYFGPGTRLTVL.

The chain uses TRBV19 and TRBJ2-5, with TRBD1 identical over 7 bases. The DNA end is a closer match to TRBJ2-7, so the J assignment may be wrong. The CDR3 covers 14 residues. The germline CDR1 and CDR2 sequences are LNHDA and SQIVND (reference sequence). In nucleotides, the CDR3 is TGTGCCAGTAGTATACGGGACAGCTCCTACGAGCAGTACTTC. Its translation is CASSIRDSSYEQYF.

This chain uses TRBV6-1 with TRBJ1-2; 10 nucleotides agree with TRBD1. Looked up from germline, CDR1 is MNHNS and CDR2 is SASEGT. This CDR3 is built from 15 residues. Trimming removed 3 bases from V and 5 bases from J; junction bases left unmatched: 6. As DNA, the CDR3 is TGTGCCAGCAGTGAGGGGGGGACAGGGGTATATGGCTACACCTTC. It codes for CASSEGGTGVYGYTF.

V and J are TRBV15 and TRBJ2-1; D call uncertain. Germline loops: CDR1 LNHNV, CDR2 YYDKDF (reference sequence). This CDR3 has 13 residues. The V and J ends lost 0 bases and 9 bases respectively, with 9 bases between them. Written as DNA, the CDR3 is TGTGCCACCAGCAGAGAAAGAGTAACTGAGCAGTTCTTC. Protein product: CATSRERVTEQFF.

The chain carries TRBV5-6 and TRBJ1-2; D is unresolved. The germline V gene has CDR1 SGHDT and CDR2 YYEEEE. This CDR3 is built from 14 residues. The V gene lost 3 bases and the J gene lost 3 bases, with 12 bases spanning the gap. CDR3 protein: CASSSIQTHYGYTF. CDR3 DNA: TGTGCCAGCAGCTCGATACAGACCCACTATGGCTACACCTTC.

The sample holds a few counts of this clone. V is TRBV5-4 and J is TRBJ2-7, with D tentatively TRBD1 (6 bases). The length of the CDR3 is 14 residues. CDR1 is SGHNT, CDR2 YYREEE, per germline (reference sequence). Trimming pared 1 base from V and 0 bases from J, leaving 8 bases between. CDR3 coding DNA: TGTGCCAGCAGCTTGACAGGGATCTCCTACGAGCAGTACTTC. Amino acid sequence: CASSLTGISYEQYF.

In DNA form, the CDR3 reads TGTGCCAGCAGTTCCCCAGGGGCCCGCAATCAGCCCCAGCATTTT. This encodes CASSSPGARNQPQHF. The rearrangement links TRBV28 to TRBJ1-5; maybe TRBD1 (6 bases). Germline V gene data show CDR1 as MDHEN and CDR2 as SYDVKM. The CDR3 is 15 residues long. The V gene lost 4 bases and the J gene lost 2 bases, with 12 bases spanning the gap.

V is TRBV28 and J is TRBJ1-2; 7 bases match TRBD1. The CDR3 contains 13 residues. CDR1 and CDR2 (germline): MDHEN, SYDVKM. V gave up 2 bases and J gave up 8 bases; unmatched junction bases: 5. The DNA of the CDR3 is TGTGCCAGCAGTTTACAGGGGGGCAGCGGCTACACCTTC. Translating it yields CASSLQGGSGYTF.

The gene calls are TRBV12-5 and TRBJ2-2, with 14 nucleotides matching TRBD2. V lost 6 bases, J lost 6 bases, and 15 bases stayed unmatched. CDR1 is LGHNT, CDR2 FRNRAP, per germline. The CDR3 sequence is 19 residues long. The CDR3 region has the DNA TGTGCTAGTGGCGCCGGGACTAGCGGGAGCGGGTATTTGGCCGGGGAGCTGTTTTTT. It is translated as CASGAGTSGSGYLAGELFF.

The rearrangement uses TRBV18 and TRBJ1-1; TRBD1 aligns across 8 bases. The CDR3 loop spans 14 amino acids. CDR1 and CDR2 from the germline V gene are KGHSH and LQKENI. With V trimmed by 4 bases and J by 5 bases, 6 bases remained unmatched. The CDR3 coding sequence is TGTGCCAGCTCACAACAGGGGGTAGGGACTGAAGCTTTCTTT. This gives the protein CASSQQGVGTEAFF. Full variable domain (outside the CDR3, taken from reference TRBV18 and TRBJ1-1): NAGVMQNPRHLVRRRGQEARLRCSPMKGHSHVYWYRQLPEEGLKFMVYLQKENIIDESGMPKERFSAEFPKEGPSILRIQQVVRGDSAAYFCASSQQGVGTEAFFGQGTRLTVV.

This clone showed up just a few times. The chain has TRBV5-1 and TRBJ1-1; D uncertain. The germline V and J ends were trimmed by 4 bases and 5 bases, with 15 bases remaining between them. Germline V gives CDR1 SGHRS, CDR2 YFSETQ. The CDR3 runs to 14 residues. The CDR3 nucleotides are TGCGCCAGCAGCGTCCGACCCCAGGTGACTGAAGCTTTCTTT. It encodes CASSVRPQVTEAFF.

This clone was recorded once. The rearrangement joins TRBV27 to TRBJ2-1; TRBD1 matches at 10 bases. V was clipped by 6 bases and J by 4 bases; unmatched bases: 3. CDR3 length: 14 residues. Per germline, CDR1 MNHEY and CDR2 SMNVEV (reference sequence). CDR3 nucleotides: TGTGCCAGCAGCTTGGGACAGGGGTACAATGAGCAGTTCTTC. It codes for CASSLGQGYNEQFF.

V usage is TRBV9 and J usage is TRBJ2-1; 15 bases align to TRBD2. Trimming removed 3 bases from V and 2 bases from J; junction bases left unmatched: 6. Germline V gene sequence: CDR1 SGDLS, CDR2 YYNGEE. CDR3 length: 18 residues. CDR3 coding DNA: TGTGCCAGCAGCGGACGGACTAGCGGGAGGGCCGCCTACAATGAGCAGTTCTTC. It codes for CASSGRTSGRAAYNEQFF.